This TCR beta chain was documented in a study of OX40 agonist ivuxolimab in advanced cancers. Study findings and constraints: Expanded clones were, on average, more numerous in CD8+ T cells than in CD4+. Certain nonresponders additionally had low normalized T-cell clonal expansion.

The assay was immunoSEQ multiplex PCR, and TCRdb's table has in-frame clones only and misses some. The table shows around 85,000 clones, with roughly nine tenths occurring only once. Individuals having autoimmune disease history or systemic immunosuppression were not enrolled. Drawing of blood for sampling happened at baseline, at cycle 4 day 1, and at cycle 7 day 1. As for this clone: Its antigen is unknown.

The CDR3 is 14 amino acids. Germline CDR1 reads GTSNPN; CDR2 reads SVGIG (reference sequence). V lost 5 bases, J lost 4 bases, and 6 bases stayed unmatched. The material sequenced was CD4+ or CD8+ T cells sorted from blood, taken in a trial of the OX40 agonist ivuxolimab. The chain links TRBV30 to TRBJ1-5; 9 positions agree with TRBD1. This TCR was recovered from an adult with an advanced solid tumor such as melanoma, head and neck, liver or kidney cancer. The chain's CDR3 is CAWGQGFENQPQHF. The CDR3 region has the DNA TGTGCCTGGGGACAGGGGTTTGAGAATCAGCCCCAGCATTTT.